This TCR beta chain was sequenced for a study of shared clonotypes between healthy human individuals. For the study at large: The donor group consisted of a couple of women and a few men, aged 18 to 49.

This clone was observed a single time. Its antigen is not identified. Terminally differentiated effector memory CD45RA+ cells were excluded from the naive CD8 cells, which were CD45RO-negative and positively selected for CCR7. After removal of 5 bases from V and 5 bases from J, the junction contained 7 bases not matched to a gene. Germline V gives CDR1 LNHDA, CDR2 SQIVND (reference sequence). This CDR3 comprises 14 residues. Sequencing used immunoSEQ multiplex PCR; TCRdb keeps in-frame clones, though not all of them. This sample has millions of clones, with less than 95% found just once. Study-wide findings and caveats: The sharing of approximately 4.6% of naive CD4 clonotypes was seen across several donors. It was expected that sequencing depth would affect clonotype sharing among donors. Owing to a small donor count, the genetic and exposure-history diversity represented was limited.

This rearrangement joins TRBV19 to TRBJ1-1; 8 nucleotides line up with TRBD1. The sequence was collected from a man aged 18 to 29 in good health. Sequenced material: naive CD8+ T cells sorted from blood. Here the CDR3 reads CASSPRQGQTEAFF. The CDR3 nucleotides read TGTGCCAGTAGTCCCCGACAGGGGCAGACTGAAGCTTTCTTT.